A selection of T cell receptor beta chains follows, all from one sample in a study of memory CD4+ T cells and cytomegalovirus serostatus. Generated by immunoSEQ multiplex PCR, the TCRdb table keeps only in-frame clones and is missing some. In the table there are roughly 67,000 clones, more than 75% of which are singletons. What was sequenced was memory CD4+ T cells from blood. The source of these receptors is an adult in good health and CMV-seropositive. The conserved cysteine and the conserved F or W are not part of the CDR3 here. Each record gives: V gene, CDR3 protein.

TRBV18 ASSQDRDGTDTQY
TRBV28 ASSFPGSGSGELF
TRBV11-2 ASSSDRGGQPQH
TRBV7-2 ASSRPESYEQY
TRBV10-3 AISEATRDEQY
TRBV7-9 ASSSPGGQGAWETQY
TRBV27 ASSRPGTGSYEQY
TRBV4-2 ASSQGTGTYEQY
TRBV4-2 ASSQGHGARGTDTQY
TRBV5-6 ATQAGLKEKLF
TRBV11-2 ATSRAYTGELF
TRBV29-1 SDRGVNYGYT
TRBV7-9 ASSLAGANEKLF
TRBV6-1 ASSDPTAGNTIY
TRBV29-1 SVYTGTGFQAF
TRBV5-4 ASSLVSPRTSGNNEQF
TRBV6-7 ASSYSRTGFFIETQY
TRBV10-3 AIRFGRDSEEQY
TRBV18 ASSPIMDSQLF
TRBV5-1 ASSFSFETAGNTIY
TRBV4-2 ASSQVHSSLNSPLH
TRBV6-1 ASIRDGRREAF
TRBV27 ASSAQDRLLTYEQY
TRBV9 ASSAQGTNEKLF
TRBV5-1 ASSLEGAGEQY
TRBV15 ATSTSSGVQETQY
TRBV5-1 ASRNLAGVEYEQF
TRBV6-5 ASSYSKVGTEAF
TRBV7-9 ASSHDGGNSPLH
TRBV5-6 ASSKDRGPLGGYT
TRBV28 ASSQTSGGGYT
TRBV7-8 ASTWGRGPDTQY
TRBV11-2 ASSFRLMGVKPETQY
TRBV9 ASSGAGPNSPLH
TRBV5-4 ASSRTSGPTDTQY
TRBV18 ASSPLGNSGSLREQY
TRBV29-1 SVRRDGGYT
TRBV5-1 ASSWGGTSGSYNEQF
TRBV4-1 ASSGQAGASYNEQF
TRBV19 ASSRGASGRGAKNIQY
TRBV11-2 ASSRGIGQPQH
TRBV29-1 SVQRTSGSGDEQF
TRBV25-1 ASSGYNEQF
TRBV29-1 SAGRSGTTGELF
TRBV7-6 ASRSRGRILNEQY
TRBV7-2 ASSFALGNEQY
TRBV19 ASSMGATGKNEQF
TRBV13 ASSLRGLASYEQY
TRBV2 ASSRGETQY
TRBV7-2 ASSPGGTLAYNEQF
TRBV7-9 ASSLYPLGGAF
TRBV5-6 ASSVTSREQF
TRBV10-3 AISESTSGSYEQY
TRBV6-6 ASSYVRNSPLH
TRBV5-1 ASSFSGENGELF
TRBV29-1 SVTQNLGEQF
TRBV6-6 ASSPQKQSNQPQH
TRBV6-5 ASSPPGQGFYGYT
TRBV30 AWKGTGSSPLH
TRBV7-2 ASSLVAGVSGELF